The 24 T cell receptor beta chains below all came from one sample that was sequenced in a study of cytomegalovirus exposure and HLA in healthy donors. 60 Vbeta and 13 Jbeta primers were used in PCR. Sequenced by immunoSEQ multiplex PCR; TCRdb stores in-frame clones only, minus some. Of under 150,000 clones listed, over 75% are singletons. The material sequenced was PBMCs. The receptors originated from a woman aged 25 to 45 in good health and CMV-seropositive.

The CDR3 nucleotides are TGTGCCTGGAGTAGGGGTAGGACTAGCGGGACCGGGGAGCTGTTTTTT. Translating it yields CAWSRGRTSGTGELFF. V is TRBV30 and J is TRBJ2-2, with 11 bases that match TRBD2. V was clipped by 2 bases and J by 5 bases; unmatched bases: 7. Per the germline V gene, CDR1 is GTSNPN and CDR2 is SVGIG (reference sequence). The CDR3 has 16 amino acids.

The rearrangement uses TRBV7-3 and TRBJ2-5; perhaps TRBD2 as D (6 bases). This CDR3 is built from 15 residues. CDR1 is SGHTA, CDR2 FQGTGA, per germline. Trimming left V 5 bases short and J 6 bases short, with 19 bases between. In DNA form, the CDR3 reads TGTGCCAGCAGCGCCCCCGGGACTTCGGACCAGACCCAGTACTTC. It yields the protein CASSAPGTSDQTQYF.

This clone came up a few times. V usage is TRBV11-2 and J usage is TRBJ2-5, with a possible D match to TRBD1 (6 bases). The DNA matches TRBJ2-7 better at its end, which makes the J call doubtful. CDR1 and CDR2 from the germline V gene are SGHAT and FQNNGV. The CDR3 length is 16 residues. CDR3 amino acids: CASSWSRDIANNEQYF. The CDR3 DNA is TGTGCCAGCAGCTGGTCCCGGGACATCGCGAATAACGAGCAGTACTTC.

The rearrangement uses TRBV30 and TRBJ1-1, with D unclear. Germline CDR1 GTSNPN, CDR2 SVGIG (reference sequence). This CDR3 has 15 residues. Trimming removed 2 bases at V and 1 base at J, with 14 bases between. CDR3 bases: TGTGCCTGGAGTCCCGTGAGGGCCCGGAACACTGAAGCTTTCTTT. This encodes CAWSPVRARNTEAFF.

The count of this clone is one. The rearrangement uses TRBV6-5 and TRBJ1-2; D is uncertain. CDR1 MNHEY and CDR2 SVGAGI come from the germline V gene. V lost 5 bases and J 8 bases, leaving 18 bases between the germline ends. This CDR3 is 14 amino acids long. The chain's CDR3 is CASSPRPEGGGYTF. CDR3 DNA: TGTGCCAGCAGTCCCCGTCCGGAGGGTGGGGGCTACACCTTC.

This rearrangement joins TRBV7-9 to TRBJ2-2; D ambiguous. The V end was cut by 5 bases, the J end by 7 bases, with 11 bases between. Germline V gives CDR1 SEHNR, CDR2 FQNEAQ (reference sequence). This CDR3 contains 13 residues. CDR3 sequence: CASSPILNGELFF. CDR3 DNA: TGTGCCAGCAGCCCCATACTGAACGGGGAGCTGTTTTTT.

The gene calls are TRBV5-1 and TRBJ1-2; 8 nucleotides agree with TRBD1. The CDR3 contains 19 residues. CDR1 and CDR2 (germline): SGHRS, YFSETQ. V lost 3 bases, J lost 2 bases, and 18 bases stayed unmatched. Here the CDR3 DNA reads TGCGCCAGCAGCTACCGACAGGGACAGGATCGGGTCAAGAACTATGGCTACACCTTC. Amino acids: CASSYRQGQDRVKNYGYTF.

The V and J genes are TRBV5-1 and TRBJ2-1; D remains unclear. The CDR3 has 12 residues. In germline, CDR1 is SGHRS, CDR2 YFSETQ. The germline V and J ends were trimmed by 2 bases and 3 bases, with 3 bases remaining between them. CDR3 bases: TGCGCCAGCAGCTTCAGCTACAATGAGCAGTTCTTC. It encodes CASSFSYNEQFF.

This clone was seen a handful of times. V and J are TRBV29-1 and TRBJ1-2; D not resolved. This CDR3 has 12 amino acids. V lost 4 bases, J lost 4 bases, and 10 bases lay in between. From germline, CDR1 is SQVTM and CDR2 ANQGSEA. The DNA for the CDR3 is TGCAGCGTTGTGCACGGGTTCTATGGCTACACCTTC. This encodes CSVVHGFYGYTF.

The genes are TRBV7-3 and TRBJ2-3; 9 nucleotides agree with TRBD2. Per germline, CDR1 SGHTA and CDR2 FQGTGA. This CDR3 is built from 15 residues. V trimming: 5 bases; J trimming: 4 bases; junction bases outside the gene matches: 7. In DNA form, the CDR3 reads TGTGCCAGCAGCCCCGGGGCGGGGGGGCCAGATACGCAGTATTTT. It is translated as CASSPGAGGPDTQYF.

CDR3 residues: CASSPDLARSGNTIYF. DNA of the CDR3: TGTGCCAGCAGCCCCGACCTAGCCAGGAGTGGAAACACCATATATTTT. The chain recombines TRBV27 with TRBJ1-3; unclear D gene. V lost 6 bases to trimming and J lost 3 bases, with 18 bases between them. The CDR3 runs to 16 residues. CDR1 and CDR2 (germline): MNHEY, SMNVEV (reference sequence).

This clone appeared once. The genes are TRBV7-9 and TRBJ1-5; TRBD1 aligns across 7 bases. The CDR3 has 13 residues. The junction had 8 bases not matched to a gene; V was cut back by 6 bases and J by 9 bases. The V gene's germline CDR1 is SEHNR and CDR2 FQNEAQ (reference sequence). CDR3 sequence reads: CASSRQGSGPQHF. CDR3 DNA sequence: TGTGCCAGCAGTCGACAGGGCAGCGGGCCCCAGCATTTT.

This chain connects TRBV5-1 to TRBJ1-1; 7 bases fit TRBD1. The CDR3 has 14 amino acids. The germline CDR1 and CDR2 sequences are SGHRS and YFSETQ. Unmatched junction bases numbered 5, after V lost 6 bases and J lost 0 bases. The CDR3 loop reads CASKGAAVNTEAFF. In DNA, the CDR3 is TGCGCCAGCAAGGGGGCAGCTGTGAACACTGAAGCTTTCTTT.

The chain joins TRBV19 to TRBJ1-2, with TRBD1 as a possible D gene (6 bases). Germline V gene lookup returns CDR1 LNHDA and CDR2 SQIVND (reference sequence). This CDR3 is 12 amino acids long. With 7 bases removed from V and 7 bases from J, the gap between germline ends came to 13 bases. This chain's CDR3 is CASKSYRAGYTF. The CDR3 DNA sequence: TGTGCCAGTAAGTCGTACAGGGCTGGCTACACCTTC.

V and J are TRBV6-6 and TRBJ1-1; TRBD1 might be the D (5 bases). Trimming removed 3 bases from V and 1 base from J, with 15 bases in between. This CDR3 spans 16 amino acids. Germline lookup yields CDR1 MNHNY and CDR2 SVGAGI (reference sequence). DNA for the CDR3: TGTGCCAGCAGTTATCTTCAAACAGGCAAGAACACTGAAGCTTTCTTT. Translation: CASSYLQTGKNTEAFF.

In its sample, this clone was seen a few times. This chain links TRBV4-2 with TRBJ1-1, with 7 nucleotides matching TRBD1. The CDR3 runs 13 residues. J lost 4 bases, V lost 10 bases, and 9 bases had no gene match. Germline V lookup: CDR1 LGHNA, CDR2 YNFKEQ. The CDR3 DNA is TGTGCCACGCAGACAGGGCTGAGCACTGAAGCTTTCTTT. It specifies CATQTGLSTEAFF.

The chain is built from TRBV30 and TRBJ1-1, with D maybe TRBD1 (6 bases). The germline V gene encodes CDR1 GTSNPN and CDR2 SVGIG (reference sequence). The length of the CDR3 is 14 residues. V lost 0 bases and J lost 4, with 12 bases in between. The CDR3 coding sequence is TGTGCCTGGAGTGTACTGGGGGCTGGCACTGAAGCTTTCTTT. Translation gives CAWSVLGAGTEAFF. The variable domain in full, completed from reference TRBV30 and TRBJ1-1, reads SQTIHQWPATLVQPVGSPLSLECTVEGTSNPNLYWYRQAAGRGLQLLFYSVGIGQISSEVPQNLSASRPQDRQFILSSKKLLLSDSGFYLCAWSVLGAGTEAFFGQGTRLTVV.

The rearrangement links TRBV6-8 to TRBJ2-3; 10 bases are shared with TRBD2. V gave up 0 bases and J gave up 0 bases; unmatched junction bases: 9. CDR3 length: 19 amino acids. Germline lookup yields CDR1 MNHGY and CDR2 SAAAGT. Here the CDR3 DNA reads TGTGCCAGCAGTTACTCGGAAGCGGGAGGGCCTGTAAGCACAGATACGCAGTATTTT. This encodes CASSYSEAGGPVSTDTQYF.

The rearrangement links TRBV2 to TRBJ2-7; D ambiguous. V was clipped by 2 bases and J by 6 bases, with 17 bases between them. The CDR3 runs 15 residues. CDR1 and CDR2 from the germline V gene are SNHLY and FYNNEI. CDR3 DNA sequence: TGTGCCAGCAGTGAACCAGCGCTCCTTCTGGGCGAGCAGTACTTC. Its translation: CASSEPALLLGEQYF.

The chain links TRBV9 to TRBJ2-1; 9 positions agree with TRBD1. Unmatched junction bases numbered 6, after V lost 4 bases and J lost 4 bases. The germline V gene encodes CDR1 SGDLS and CDR2 YYNGEE. The CDR3 sequence is 15 residues long. The CDR3 DNA is TGTGCCAGCAGCATGGGACAGGGTGATTACAATGAGCAGTTCTTC. Protein: CASSMGQGDYNEQFF.

The chain links TRBV5-1 to TRBJ2-7, with 10 bases matching TRBD2. The CDR3 covers 14 residues. Germline V gene sequence: CDR1 SGHRS, CDR2 YFSETQ. The V gene end was trimmed by 3 bases and the J gene end by 0 bases; junction bases not matched to a gene: 0. CDR3 bases: TGCGCCAGCAGCTCTAGCGGGAGCTCCTACGAGCAGTACTTC. It is translated as CASSSSGSSYEQYF.

The rearrangement joins TRBV18 to TRBJ1-2, with 8 nucleotides matching TRBD1. The germline V gene has CDR1 KGHSH and CDR2 LQKENI. The V gene end was trimmed by 2 bases and the J gene end by 6 bases; junction bases not matched to a gene: 8. CDR3 length: 15 amino acids. CDR3 nucleotides: TGTGCCAGCTCACCATGGCCCGAGGACAGGGATGGCTACACCTTC. This encodes CASSPWPEDRDGYTF.

V gene TRBV19 combines with J gene TRBJ2-1; 12 positions match TRBD1. V was clipped by 7 bases and J by 0 bases; unmatched bases: 10. CDR3 length: 18 amino acids. The germline V gene has CDR1 LNHDA and CDR2 SQIVND (reference sequence). The CDR3 DNA reads TGTGCCAGTACGTGGGACAGGGGGCTTCCTTTCTCCTACAATGAGCAGTTCTTC. This encodes CASTWDRGLPFSYNEQFF. Filled out from reference TRBV19 and TRBJ2-1, the complete variable domain reads DGGITQSPKYLFRKEGQNVTLSCEQNLNHDAMYWYRQDPGQGLRLIYYSQIVNDFQKGDIAEGYSVSREKKESFPLTVTSAQKNPTAFYLCASTWDRGLPFSYNEQFFGPGTRLTVL.

The rearrangement uses TRBV11-2 and TRBJ2-5; D unresolved. The CDR3 totals 13 residues. V lost 3 bases and J lost 2, with 7 bases in between. The germline V gene encodes CDR1 SGHAT and CDR2 FQNNGV. The chain's CDR3 is CASSLWAQETQYF. CDR3 nucleotide sequence: TGTGCCAGCAGCTTGTGGGCTCAAGAGACCCAGTACTTC.